Listed below are T cell receptor beta chains from one sample, sequenced in a study of T cell responses to AZD1222 COVID-19 vaccine. Measured with immunoSEQ multiplex PCR; TCRdb has only the in-frame clones, and not every one. The sample contains 85,000 to 110,000 clones, 90% to 95% of which appear only once. The sample in question was peripheral blood, obtained on day 0 of AZD1222 vaccination. Receptors were obtained from an adult in good health. Each CDR3 is given with its conserved first and last residue. The D gene is left open where the match is weak. Where a row states a size, it is once, few, many or the class of an expanded clone; other rows omit it.

j_call,clone_size,v_call,d_call,cdr3_nt,cdr3_aa
TRBJ2-2,NA,TRBV5-4,TRBD1,TGTGCCAGCAACCTAGGGACAGGGAACACCGGGGAGCTGTTTTTT,CASNLGTGNTGELFF
TRBJ2-5,NA,TRBV5-1,NA,TGCGCCAGCACGATGCTAGGACAAGAGACCCAGTACTTC,CASTMLGQETQYF
TRBJ2-1,NA,TRBV7-2,TRBD2,TGTGCCAGCAGCCCCGAGGGAGCGGGAGTAGTGGGCAATGAGCAGTTCTTC,CASSPEGAGVVGNEQFF
TRBJ2-1,NA,TRBV7-2,NA,TGTGCCAGCAGGCCCTACTCGTTCAATGAGCAGTTCTTC,CASRPYSFNEQFF
TRBJ2-2,NA,TRBV3-1/TRBV3-2,NA,TGTGCCAGCAGCCAAGGGCCCGGGACTTTGAACACCGGGGAGCTGTTTTTT,CASSQGPGTLNTGELFF
TRBJ2-6,NA,TRBV5-4,NA,TGTGCCAGCAGCTTGCAGGGCAGGATCGTCTCTGGGGCCAACGTCCTGACTTTC,CASSLQGRIVSGANVLTF
TRBJ1-4,NA,TRBV5-4,NA,TGTGCCAGCAGCCCGACCGGGTCACGGGAAAAACTGTTTTTT,CASSPTGSREKLFF
TRBJ1-5,NA,TRBV30,NA,TGTGCCTGGAGTGCGGGGGGGCAGGGTCAGCCCCAGCATTTT,CAWSAGGQGQPQHF
TRBJ1-3,NA,TRBV7-2,NA,TGTGCCAGCAGCTGGCGACCTGGAAACACCATATATTTT,CASSWRPGNTIYF
TRBJ2-1,NA,TRBV7-2,TRBD2,TGTGCCAGCAGCTCCCGGCGGGGGACTAGCGGGGTCAATGAGCAGTTCTTC,CASSSRRGTSGVNEQFF
TRBJ1-3,NA,TRBV7-2,NA,TGTGCCAGCAGCCAACAGTTGATCTCTGGAAACACCATATATTTT,CASSQQLISGNTIYF
TRBJ2-5,NA,TRBV7-6,NA,TGTGCCAGCAGCTCAACGGGGCCCCCAAGGGCCCAGTACTTC,CASSSTGPPRAQYF
TRBJ2-1,NA,TRBV4-1,TRBD2,TGCGCCAGCAGCGACCCGGGACTAGCCCGGAATGAGCAGTTCTTC,CASSDPGLARNEQFF
TRBJ1-5,NA,TRBV18,TRBD1,TGTGCCAGCTCACGGAAACCGACAGGGCATCAGCCCCAGCATTTT,CASSRKPTGHQPQHF
TRBJ2-7,NA,TRBV10-3,NA,TGTGCCATCAGTGAAGCTAGCGCGAGAAGGTACGAGCAGTACTTC,CAISEASARRYEQYF
TRBJ2-7,NA,TRBV28,TRBD2,TGTGCCAGCAGTAGACTAGCGGGAGAACACGAGCAGTACTTC,CASSRLAGEHEQYF
TRBJ2-7,once,TRBV11-2,TRBD1,TGTGCCAGCAGCTTAGCCGGCAGGGGGCCCTACGAGCAGTACTTC,CASSLAGRGPYEQYF
TRBJ2-3,NA,TRBV11-3,TRBD2,TGTGCCAGCAGCTTAGGTCTAGCGGAAGGCGGGAGTCGCACAGATACGCAGTATTTT,CASSLGLAEGGSRTDTQYF
TRBJ2-1,NA,TRBV5-1,TRBD2,TGCGCCAGCAGCTTGGCTCCGGGACTAGCGGGAGGAGGGGTTCTCTACAATGAGCAGTTCTTC,CASSLAPGLAGGGVLYNEQFF
TRBJ2-7,NA,TRBV19,TRBD1,TGTGCCAGTAGTACCGGGACAGGGGGGTTCGGGGGCTACGAGCAGTACTTC,CASSTGTGGFGGYEQYF
TRBJ2-1,once,TRBV10-3,NA,TGTGCCATCAGTTCACGTAATGAGCAGTTCTTC,CAISSRNEQFF
TRBJ2-7,NA,TRBV7-9,TRBD1,TGTGCCAGCAGCTTTGAGGACAGGGCCACCTACGAGCAGTACTTC,CASSFEDRATYEQYF
TRBJ2-7,NA,TRBV6-5,TRBD2,TGTGCCAGCTGCCCGGGGGGGTATGGCTCCTACGAGCAGTACTTC,CASCPGGYGSYEQYF
TRBJ2-7,NA,TRBV6-1,TRBD1,TGTGCCAGCAGTGGACGCGACAGGGGCGGCCTATCCTACGAGCAGTACTTC,CASSGRDRGGLSYEQYF
TRBJ2-7,few,TRBV7-2,NA,TGTGCCAGCAGCTTTCGTTCCTACGAGCAGTACTTC,CASSFRSYEQYF
TRBJ2-1,NA,TRBV2,NA,TGTGCCAGCGAGGGGTACAATGAGCAGTTCTTC,CASEGYNEQFF
TRBJ2-7,NA,TRBV7-3,NA,TGTGCCAGCAGCGCGGAGGGGGGGCCCTCCTACGAGCAGTACTTC,CASSAEGGPSYEQYF